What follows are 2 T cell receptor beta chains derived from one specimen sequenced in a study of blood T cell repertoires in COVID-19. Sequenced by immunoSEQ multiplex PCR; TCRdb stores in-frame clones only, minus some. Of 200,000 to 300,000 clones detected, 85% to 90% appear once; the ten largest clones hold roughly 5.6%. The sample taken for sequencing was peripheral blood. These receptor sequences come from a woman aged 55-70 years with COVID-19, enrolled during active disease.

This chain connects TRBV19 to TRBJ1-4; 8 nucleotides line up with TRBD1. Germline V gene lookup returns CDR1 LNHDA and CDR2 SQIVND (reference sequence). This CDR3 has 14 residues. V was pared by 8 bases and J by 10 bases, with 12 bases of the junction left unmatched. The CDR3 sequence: CASGQGGLLGKLFF. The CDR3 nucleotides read TGTGCCAGTGGACAGGGAGGCCTCCTAGGAAAACTGTTTTTT.

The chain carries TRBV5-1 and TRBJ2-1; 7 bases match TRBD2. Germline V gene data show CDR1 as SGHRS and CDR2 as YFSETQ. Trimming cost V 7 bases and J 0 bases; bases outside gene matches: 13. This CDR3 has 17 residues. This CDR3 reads CASRGGGRQSSYNEQFF. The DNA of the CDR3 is TGCGCCAGCCGTGGGGGAGGGCGGCAGAGCTCCTACAATGAGCAGTTCTTC.